This TCR beta chain comes out of a study of blood T cell repertoires in COVID-19. About the research overall: PBMCs, B-cell-depleted T cells, or T cells were the source of the cDNA or gDNA that made up the material.

CDR3 length: 16 residues. With V trimmed by 1 base and J by 9 bases, 7 bases remained unmatched. The V gene's germline CDR1 is LNHDA and CDR2 SQIVND (reference sequence). This table comes from immunoSEQ multiplex PCR, and its TCRdb copy is limited to in-frame clones, with some not included. The sample gives about 130,000 clones, roughly 80% of which show up once; around 5% is in the top ten. V and J are TRBV19 and TRBJ1-6; 9 nucleotides agree with TRBD1. The receptor was isolated from a woman in her seventies with COVID-19, enrolled during active disease. The source material was peripheral blood. The CDR3, as DNA: TGTGCCAGTAGTATAGTGATGGGACAGGGTTCTTCACCCCTCCACTTT. It is translated as CASSIVMGQGSSPLHF. Filled out from reference TRBV19 and TRBJ1-6, the complete variable domain reads DGGITQSPKYLFRKEGQNVTLSCEQNLNHDAMYWYRQDPGQGLRLIYYSQIVNDFQKGDIAEGYSVSREKKESFPLTVTSAQKNPTAFYLCASSIVMGQGSSPLHFGNGTRLTVT.